This section outlines one TCR beta chain sequence together with its context. The antigen is undetermined. The missing CDR3 end, 3 residues past where the read stops, is filled in from the germline J gene. The source of the sample is a study of T cells in women clearing cervical HPV infection. Study-level results: Controls had more TRBV6-7 (approximately 0.15%) than cases (roughly 0.11%).

TCRdb's table, derived via immunoSEQ multiplex PCR, lists solely in-frame clones and lacks some. Its table lists 30,000 to 40,000 clones. The CDR3 consists of 14 residues. The trim removed 6 bases at V and 5 bases at J, leaving 4 bases unmatched. The source is a woman between 18 and 75 years old with a cervical HPV16 infection that either progressed to CIN3+ or cleared (not recorded which). The sequencing sample was made of blood buffy coat. This chain joins TRBV12-3 or TRBV12-4 and TRBJ1-4; 9 positions agree with TRBD1. The sequenced part of the CDR3 DNA is TGTGCCAGCAGCGAGGACAGGGGAAATGAAAAA. This gives the protein CASSEDRGNEK. The whole CDR3 region reads CASSEDRGNEKLFF.